These 2 T cell receptor beta chains were sequenced from one sample in a study of spatial heterogeneity in lung cancer. Regarding the study as a whole: Tumoral mutation counts were tracked by counts of expanded intratumoral alpha and beta TCRs.

Regarding time point: sample taken at primary tumor resection. No cognate antigen is known for these TCRs. Each CDR3 protein gets one entry after TCRdb re-called the 5' RACE reads with MiXCR. The table lists approximately 3,700 distinct CDR3 sequences, roughly 26% of them singletons. Here the sequenced sample was lung tumor tissue, taken at surgery. These receptors were collected from a male donor with early-stage non-small cell lung cancer.

By proportion, this clonotype is medium-sized. This beta chain appears as a stray read in a library generated for alpha chains; its size is not informative. The chain employs TRBV6-6 and TRBJ1-4; D is perhaps TRBD1 (5 bases). The length of the CDR3 is 21 residues. Germline V CDR1 and CDR2: MNHNY, SVGAGI (reference sequence). V dropped 0 bases and J dropped 6 bases, with 29 bases sitting between them. The CDR3 spells CASSYSRGNGPGVRMDEKLFF. CDR3 coding DNA: TGTGCCAGCAGTTACTCGAGGGGCAACGGACCGGGGGTCCGTATGGATGAAAAACTGTTTTTT.

This clonotype rates as medium-sized. This beta chain is a stray read from a library made for alpha chains; its abundance is not meaningful. This chain uses TRBV20-1 with TRBJ2-7; the match to TRBD1 covers 7 bases. CDR1 is DFQATT, CDR2 SNEGSKA, per germline (reference sequence). V lost 6 bases to trimming and J lost 3 bases; unmatched junction nucleotides: 14. The CDR3 is 15 residues long. This CDR3 reads CSAKKNDRENYEQYF. The CDR3 bases are TGCAGTGCAAAAAAGAACGACAGGGAGAACTACGAGCAGTACTTC.